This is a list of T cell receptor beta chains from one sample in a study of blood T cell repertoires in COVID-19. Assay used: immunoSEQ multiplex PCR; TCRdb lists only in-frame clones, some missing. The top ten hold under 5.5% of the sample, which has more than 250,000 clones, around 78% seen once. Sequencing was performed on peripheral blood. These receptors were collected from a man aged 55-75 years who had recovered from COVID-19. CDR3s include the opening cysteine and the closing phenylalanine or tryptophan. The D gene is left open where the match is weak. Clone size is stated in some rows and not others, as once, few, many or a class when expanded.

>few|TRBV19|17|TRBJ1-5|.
TGTGCCAGTAGTTTACTGACTTCCAGGGGCGGTGGGCAGCCCCAGCATTTT
CASSLLTSRGGGQPQHF
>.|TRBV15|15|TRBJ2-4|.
TGTGCCACCAGCAGAGAGCGGCTAGCCAAAAACATTCAGTACTTC
CATSRERLAKNIQYF
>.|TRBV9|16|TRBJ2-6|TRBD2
TGTGCCAGCAGCACGGGACTAGCCCGTGGGGCCAACGTCCTGACTTTC
CASSTGLARGANVLTF
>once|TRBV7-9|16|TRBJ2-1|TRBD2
TGTGCCAGCAGCTCAGCGGTCCTAGCGGGATACAATGAGCAGTTCTTC
CASSSAVLAGYNEQFF
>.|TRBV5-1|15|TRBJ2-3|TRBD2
TGCGCCAGCAGCTTCCGGGGAGGGCCCACAGATACGCAGTATTTT
CASSFRGGPTDTQYF
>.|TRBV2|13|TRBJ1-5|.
TGTGCCAGCAACGAGGGAGTGAGACAGCCCCAGCATTTT
CASNEGVRQPQHF
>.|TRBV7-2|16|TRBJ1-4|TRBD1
TGTGCCAGCAGCTCGAAATGGACAGGAACTAATGAAAAACTGTTTTTT
CASSSKWTGTNEKLFF
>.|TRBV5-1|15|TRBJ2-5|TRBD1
TGCGCCAGCATGGGGGCCGGGACAGCGAAAGAGACCCAGTACTTC
CASMGAGTAKETQYF
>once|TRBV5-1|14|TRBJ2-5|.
TGCGCCAGCAGCTTGGGACTACCCTCAGAGACCCAGTACTTC
CASSLGLPSETQYF
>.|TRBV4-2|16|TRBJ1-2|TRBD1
TGTGCCAGCAGCCAAGATTTTGCCCCGACAGGGCTGGGCTACACCTTC
CASSQDFAPTGLGYTF
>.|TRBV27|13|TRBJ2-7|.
TGTGCCAGCACAAGAGGGGGAAGCTACGAGCAGTACTTC
CASTRGGSYEQYF
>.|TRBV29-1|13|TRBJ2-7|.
TGCAGCGTTGATGGTAGTGGCGGCTACGAGCAGTACTTC
CSVDGSGGYEQYF
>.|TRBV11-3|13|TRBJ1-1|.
TGTGCCAGCAGCCAGGGTTTGAACACTGAAGCTTTCTTT
CASSQGLNTEAFF
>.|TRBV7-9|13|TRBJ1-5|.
TGTGCCAGCAGTGGAGGGAGCAATCAGCCCCAGCATTTT
CASSGGSNQPQHF
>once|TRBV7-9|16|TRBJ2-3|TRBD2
TGTGCCAGCAGCTGGGCGGGGGGGCCCGAGTTAGATACGCAGTATTTT
CASSWAGGPELDTQYF
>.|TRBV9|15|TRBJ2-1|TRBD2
TGTGCCAGCAGCGTACTAGCGGGGGGGAGCAATGAGCAGTTCTTC
CASSVLAGGSNEQFF
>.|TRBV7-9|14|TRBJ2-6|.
TGTGCCAGCAGCCCATTCGCGGGGGCCAACGTCCTGACTTTC
CASSPFAGANVLTF
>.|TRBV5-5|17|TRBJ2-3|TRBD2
TGTGCCAGCAGCTTGAGGCTCGTAGCGGGAGCCGCAGATACGCAGTATTTT
CASSLRLVAGAADTQYF
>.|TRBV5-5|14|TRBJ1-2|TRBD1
TGTGCCAGCAGCTCCGGGACAGGGAACTATGGCTACACCTTC
CASSSGTGNYGYTF
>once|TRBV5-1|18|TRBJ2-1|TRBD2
TGCGCCAGCAGCTTGGTGGCTAGCGGTTCCTCGGGGGGCAATGAGCAGTTCTTC
CASSLVASGSSGGNEQFF
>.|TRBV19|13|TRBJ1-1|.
TGTGCCAGTAGTATCGGGGGTTACGCTGAAGCTTTCTTT
CASSIGGYAEAFF
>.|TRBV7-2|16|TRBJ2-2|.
TGTGCCAGCAGCCCGAATGGGCTAACGAACACCGGGGAGCTGTTTTTT
CASSPNGLTNTGELFF
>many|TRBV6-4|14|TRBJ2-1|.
TGTGCCAGCAGTGAGTTAAGCGGAGACAATGAGCAGTTCTTC
CASSELSGDNEQFF
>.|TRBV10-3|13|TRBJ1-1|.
TGTGCCATCAGTGAGTCGAAGAGCACTGAAGCTTTCTTT
CAISESKSTEAFF
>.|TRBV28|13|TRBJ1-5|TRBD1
TGTGCCGTTAGACAGGGTTGGGATCAGCCCCAGCATTTT
CAVRQGWDQPQHF
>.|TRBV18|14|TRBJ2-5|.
TGTGCCAGCTCACCGGGACACTCCCAAGAGACCCAGTACTTC
CASSPGHSQETQYF
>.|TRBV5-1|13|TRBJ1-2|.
TGCGCCAGCAGCCCGGCGGCAAACTATGGCTACACCTTC
CASSPAANYGYTF
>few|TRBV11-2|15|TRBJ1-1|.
TGTGCCAGCAGAGTAATGGACAGCCCAAACACTGAAGCTTTCTTT
CASRVMDSPNTEAFF
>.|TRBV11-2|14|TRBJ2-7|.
TGTGCCAGCAGCCAGAGGGCGGAGGCCTACGAGCAGTACTTC
CASSQRAEAYEQYF
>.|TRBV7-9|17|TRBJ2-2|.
TGTGCCAGCAGCTTAGCGCTGGGGACACAGAACACCGGGGAGCTGTTTTTT
CASSLALGTQNTGELFF
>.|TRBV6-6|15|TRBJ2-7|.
TGTGCCAGCAGTTCTCCCACCCTTAGCTCCTACGAGCAGTACTTC
CASSSPTLSSYEQYF
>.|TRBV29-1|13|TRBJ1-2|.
TGCAGCGTAGATCTAGGGGAGGCAAATGGCTACACCTTC
CSVDLGEANGYTF
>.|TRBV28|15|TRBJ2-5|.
TGTGCCAGCAGTTCCGCCCGTGGGGCACAAGGGGCCCAGTACTTC
CASSSARGAQGAQYF
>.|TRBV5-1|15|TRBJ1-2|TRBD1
TGCGCCAGCAGCTTGGGGGGACAGGGCAACTATGGCTACACCTTC
CASSLGGQGNYGYTF
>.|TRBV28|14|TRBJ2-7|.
TGTGCCAGCAGTTTAGGGACACTCTCCTACGAGCAGTACTTC
CASSLGTLSYEQYF
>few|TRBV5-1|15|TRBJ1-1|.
TGCGCCAGCACGCAATACCAATCAAGCGCTACTGAAGCTTTCTTT
CASTQYQSSATEAFF
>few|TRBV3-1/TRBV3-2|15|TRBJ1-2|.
TGTGCCAGCAGCCGTCGAGGGACAACAAACTATGGCTACACCTTC
CASSRRGTTNYGYTF
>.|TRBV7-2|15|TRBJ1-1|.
TGTGCCAGCAGCCCGCGACAGGACATGAACACTGAAGCTTTCTTT
CASSPRQDMNTEAFF
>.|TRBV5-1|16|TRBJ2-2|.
TGCGCCAGCAGCTTGGTAGGAGGGACGAACACCGGGGAGCTGTTTTTT
CASSLVGGTNTGELFF
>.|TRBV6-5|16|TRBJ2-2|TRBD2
TGTGCCAGCAGTTACCGGACTAGCGGGAGGGCCGGGGAGCTGTTTTTT
CASSYRTSGRAGELFF
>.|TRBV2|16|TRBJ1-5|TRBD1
TGTGCCAGCAGTCCCCAGGGGGCTAGGAGCAATCAGCCCCAGCATTTT
CASSPQGARSNQPQHF
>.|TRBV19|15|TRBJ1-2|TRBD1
TGTGCCAGTAGTGCGGGACAGGGGGTGATATATGGCTACACCTTC
CASSAGQGVIYGYTF
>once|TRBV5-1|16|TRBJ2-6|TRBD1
TGCGCCAGCAGCTTGGCCCAGGGGGCTGGGGCCAACGTCCTGACTTTC
CASSLAQGAGANVLTF
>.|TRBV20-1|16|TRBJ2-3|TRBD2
TGCAGTGCTAGTGGGGCTTTAGCGGGGCACACAGATACGCAGTATTTT
CSASGALAGHTDTQYF
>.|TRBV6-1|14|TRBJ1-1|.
TGTGCCAGCAGTGAAGCTCGGGGGGCGACTGAAGCTTTCTTT
CASSEARGATEAFF
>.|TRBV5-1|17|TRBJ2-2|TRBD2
TGCGCCAGCAGCCGTAGCGGGAGCCCACAGGGCACCGGGGAGCTGTTTTTT
CASSRSGSPQGTGELFF
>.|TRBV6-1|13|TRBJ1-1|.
TGTGCCAGCAGGAAGGAGGGTAGAACTGAAGCTTTCTTT
CASRKEGRTEAFF
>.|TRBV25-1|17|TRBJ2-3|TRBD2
TGTGCCACATCAAGGACTAGCGGGAGTATCGGCACAGATACGCAGTATTTT
CATSRTSGSIGTDTQYF
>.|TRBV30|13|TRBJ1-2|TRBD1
TGTGCCTGGAGTAAACAGGGGCACTATGGCTACACCTTC
CAWSKQGHYGYTF
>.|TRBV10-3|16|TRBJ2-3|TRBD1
TGTGCCATCAGCGTAGACCGGGACAGGTATTCAGATACGCAGTATTTT
CAISVDRDRYSDTQYF
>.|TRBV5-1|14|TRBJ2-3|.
TGCGCCAGCAGCTCGGGGGGCTGGGGAGATACGCAGTATTTT
CASSSGGWGDTQYF
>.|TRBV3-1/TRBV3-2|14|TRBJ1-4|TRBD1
TGTGCCAGCAGTGTCCGGGACAGGGGGCAAAAACTGTTTTTT
CASSVRDRGQKLFF
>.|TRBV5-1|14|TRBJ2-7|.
TGCGCCAGCAGCTTGGCTCAGGGGGGAGGCGAGCAGTACTTC
CASSLAQGGGEQYF
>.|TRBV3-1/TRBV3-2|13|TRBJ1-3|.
TGTGCCAGCAGCCCTTCGGGGGAAAACACCATATATTTT
CASSPSGENTIYF
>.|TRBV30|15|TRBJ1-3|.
TGTGCCTGGCGCCCACAGGTCATCTCTGGAAACACCATATATTTT
CAWRPQVISGNTIYF